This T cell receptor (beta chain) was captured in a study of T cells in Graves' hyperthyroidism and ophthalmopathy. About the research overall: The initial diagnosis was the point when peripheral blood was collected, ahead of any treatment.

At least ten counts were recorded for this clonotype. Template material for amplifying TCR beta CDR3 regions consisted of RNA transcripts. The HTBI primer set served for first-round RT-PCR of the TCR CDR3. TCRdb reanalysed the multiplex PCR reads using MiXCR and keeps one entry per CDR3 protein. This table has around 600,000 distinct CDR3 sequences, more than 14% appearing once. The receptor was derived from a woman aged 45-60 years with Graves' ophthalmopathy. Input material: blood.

The DNA for the CDR3 is TGTGCCAGCAGTTTCCGGGACACTACCTACGAGCAGTACTTC. Residues: CASSFRDTTYEQYF. The chain couples TRBV27 to TRBJ2-7; D possibly corresponds to TRBD1 (6 bases). CDR3 size: 14 residues. Germline CDR1 and CDR2: MNHEY and SMNVEV (reference sequence). Trimming left V 3 bases short and J 2 bases short, with 11 bases between.